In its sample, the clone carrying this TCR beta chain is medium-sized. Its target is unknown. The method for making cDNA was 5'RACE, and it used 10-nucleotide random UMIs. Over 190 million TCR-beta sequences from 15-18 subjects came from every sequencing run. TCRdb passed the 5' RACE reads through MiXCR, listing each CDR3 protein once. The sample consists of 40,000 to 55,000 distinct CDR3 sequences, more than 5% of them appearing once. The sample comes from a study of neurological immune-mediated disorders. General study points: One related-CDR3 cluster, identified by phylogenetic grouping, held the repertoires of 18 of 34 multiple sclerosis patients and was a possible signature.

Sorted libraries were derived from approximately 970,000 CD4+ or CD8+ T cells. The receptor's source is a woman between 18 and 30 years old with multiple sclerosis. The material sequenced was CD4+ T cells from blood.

The CDR3 region is CASGGQGARKLFF. The CDR3 DNA is TGTGCCAGCGGGGGACAGGGGGCGAGAAAACTGTTTTTT. This chain links TRBV25-1 with TRBJ1-4, with 12 bases identical to TRBD1. This CDR3 is 13 amino acids long. V lost 8 bases and J lost 10; bases outside the gene matches: 5. The V gene's germline CDR1 is MGHDK and CDR2 SYGVNS.